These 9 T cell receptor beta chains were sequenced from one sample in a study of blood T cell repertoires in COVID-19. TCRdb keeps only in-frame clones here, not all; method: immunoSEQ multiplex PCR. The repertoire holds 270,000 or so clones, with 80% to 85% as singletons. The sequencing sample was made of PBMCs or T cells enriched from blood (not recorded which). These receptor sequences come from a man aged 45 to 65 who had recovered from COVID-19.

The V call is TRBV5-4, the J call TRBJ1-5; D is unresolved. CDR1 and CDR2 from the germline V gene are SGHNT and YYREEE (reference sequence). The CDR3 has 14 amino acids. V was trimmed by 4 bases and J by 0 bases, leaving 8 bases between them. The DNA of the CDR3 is TGTGCCAGCAGCCGGGATAATAGCAATCAGCCCCAGCATTTT. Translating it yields CASSRDNSNQPQHF.

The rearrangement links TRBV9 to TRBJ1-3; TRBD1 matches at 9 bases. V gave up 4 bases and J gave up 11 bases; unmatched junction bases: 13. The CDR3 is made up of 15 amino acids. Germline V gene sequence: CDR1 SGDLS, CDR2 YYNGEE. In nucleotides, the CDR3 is TGTGCCAGCAGCCCTAAGACAGGGGGGTCTGTGGCCATATATTTT. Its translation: CASSPKTGGSVAIYF.

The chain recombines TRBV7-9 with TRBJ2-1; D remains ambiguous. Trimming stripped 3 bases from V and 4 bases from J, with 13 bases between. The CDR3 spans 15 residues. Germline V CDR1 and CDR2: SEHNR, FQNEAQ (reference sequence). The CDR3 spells CASSFGLTSYNEQFF. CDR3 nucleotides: TGTGCCAGCAGCTTCGGTTTGACATCTTACAATGAGCAGTTCTTC.

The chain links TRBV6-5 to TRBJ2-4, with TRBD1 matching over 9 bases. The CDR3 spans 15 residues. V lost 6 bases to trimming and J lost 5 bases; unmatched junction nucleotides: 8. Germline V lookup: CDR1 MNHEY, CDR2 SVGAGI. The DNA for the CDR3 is TGTGCCAGCAGCCAGCTACAGGGGGCCCAAAACATTCAGTACTTC. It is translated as CASSQLQGAQNIQYF.

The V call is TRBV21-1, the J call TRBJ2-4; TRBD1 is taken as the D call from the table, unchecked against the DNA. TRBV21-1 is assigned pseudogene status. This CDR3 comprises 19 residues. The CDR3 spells CASFFQGAPLDLAKNIQYF. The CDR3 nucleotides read TGTGCCAGCTTCTTTCAGGGGGCGCCCCTTGATCTAGCCAAAAACATTCAGTACTTC.

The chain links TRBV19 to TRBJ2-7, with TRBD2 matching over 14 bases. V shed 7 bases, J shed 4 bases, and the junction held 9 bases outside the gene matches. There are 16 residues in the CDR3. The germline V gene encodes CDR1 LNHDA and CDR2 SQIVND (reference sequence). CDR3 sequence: CASILGLAGGLYEQYF. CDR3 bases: TGTGCCAGTATTCTAGGACTAGCGGGGGGACTGTACGAGCAGTACTTC.

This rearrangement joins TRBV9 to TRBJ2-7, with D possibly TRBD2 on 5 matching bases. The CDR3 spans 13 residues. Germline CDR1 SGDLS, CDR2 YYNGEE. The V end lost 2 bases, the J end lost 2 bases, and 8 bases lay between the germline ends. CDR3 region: CASSVGDTYEQYF. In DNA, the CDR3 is TGTGCCAGCAGCGTGGGAGATACCTACGAGCAGTACTTC.

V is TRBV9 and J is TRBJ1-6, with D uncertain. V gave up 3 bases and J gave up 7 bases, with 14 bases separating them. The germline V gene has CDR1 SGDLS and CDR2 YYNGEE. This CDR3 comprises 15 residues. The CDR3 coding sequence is TGTGCCAGCAGCGGGCACGTCGGGTGGAATTCACCCCTCCACTTT. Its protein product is CASSGHVGWNSPLHF.

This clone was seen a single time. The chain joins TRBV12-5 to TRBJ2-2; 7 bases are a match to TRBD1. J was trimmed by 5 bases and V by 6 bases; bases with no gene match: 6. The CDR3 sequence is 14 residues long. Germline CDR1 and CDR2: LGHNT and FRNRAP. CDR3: CASGRGGTTGELFF. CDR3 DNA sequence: TGTGCTAGTGGCAGAGGGGGCACGACCGGGGAGCTGTTTTTT.